The T cell receptor beta chain under discussion was sequenced for a study of beta chain features in type 1 diabetes. Study results and limitations: Shorter TCRB CDR3s, moderately but significantly so, marked every one of the four CD4+ subsets in Type 1 diabetes patients.

The isolated RNA, all of it, was reverse transcribed, so expressed TCRB transcripts were what got sequenced. Approximately 3.6 million reads, on average, came from each naive, central memory and regulatory T cell sample. Repertoires were generated with immunoSEQ multiplex PCR, while TCRdb's copy carries only in-frame clones and drops some. In the table there are approximately 380,000 clones, about 15% of which are singletons. Roughly 100 mL of blood, on average, came from one heparinised draw per donor. Each of the sorted populations had a purity greater than 98%. This clone was detected only a few times. Its matching antigen is unknown. The V gene end was trimmed by 6 bases and the J gene end by 2 bases; junction bases not matched to a gene: 21. The germline gives CDR1 GTSNPN, CDR2 SVGIG (reference sequence). CDR3 length: 19 amino acids.

This clonotype was obtained from a young woman in good health. The sequencing input was naive CD4+ T cells from blood. The V and J genes are TRBV30 and TRBJ2-1; 8 bases agree with TRBD2. The chain's CDR3 is CACQSPDLLAGRTYNEQFF. CDR3 DNA sequence: TGTGCCTGCCAAAGTCCCGACCTTCTAGCGGGCCGGACCTACAATGAGCAGTTCTTC.